This T cell receptor (beta chain) emerged from a study of T-cell memory formation after mild COVID-19. TCRdb re-called the 5' RACE reads through MiXCR, storing one row per CDR3 protein. Among 300,000 to 400,000 distinct CDR3 sequences listed, approximately 15% were seen once. Germline CDR1 and CDR2: SGHDT and YYEEEE. This CDR3 is 15 amino acids long. V shed 4 bases and J 2 bases; nucleotides not matched to a gene: 8. J is TRBJ2-7 and V is TRBV5-6, with 8 bases matching TRBD2. Material for sequencing was PBMCs or a T cell subset sorted from them (not recorded which). The receptor's source is a man aged 18 to 35 who had mild COVID-19 (a few samples of this study predate the infection). Cell type and time point are not known. The DNA of the CDR3 is TGTGCCAGCAGCGAAAAGCGGGGGCCCCCCTACGAGCAGTACTTC. It translates to CASSEKRGPPYEQYF.